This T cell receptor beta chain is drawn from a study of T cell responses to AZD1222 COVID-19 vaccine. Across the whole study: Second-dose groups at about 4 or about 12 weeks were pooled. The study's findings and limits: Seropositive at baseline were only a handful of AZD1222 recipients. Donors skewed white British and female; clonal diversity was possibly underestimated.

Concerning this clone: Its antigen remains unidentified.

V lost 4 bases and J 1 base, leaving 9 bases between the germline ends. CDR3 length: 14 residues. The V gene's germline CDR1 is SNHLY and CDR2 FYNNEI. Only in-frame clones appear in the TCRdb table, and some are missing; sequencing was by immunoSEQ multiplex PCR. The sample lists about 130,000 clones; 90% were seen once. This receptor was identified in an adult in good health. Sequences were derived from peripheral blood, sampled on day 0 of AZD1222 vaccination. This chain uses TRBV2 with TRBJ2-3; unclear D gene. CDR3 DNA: TGTGCCAGCAGTGTAGGGATCCGCACAGATACGCAGTATTTT. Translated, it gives CASSVGIRTDTQYF.